This TCR beta chain was observed in a study of sequential checkpoint blockade in melanoma. Study context: Both treatment sequences were followed by maintenance nivolumab. DNA from 91 pretreatment tumor samples underwent TCRβ immunosequencing. Matched biopsies came pretreatment and at week 13 for about two dozen patients.

This clone was detected only a few times. Produced via immunoSEQ multiplex PCR; TCRdb's table is partial and in-frame only. The repertoire consists of roughly 36,000 clones, with under 35% occurring once and the leading ten covering roughly 1.5%. The CDR3 has 14 residues. J gave up 3 bases and V 0 bases, and 2 bases lay outside the gene matches. Per the germline V gene, CDR1 is SGDLS and CDR2 is YYNGEE. The treatment here: randomized to nivolumab then ipilimumab (arm A) or the reverse (arm B). This receptor was obtained from a human donor with melanoma. The source material was tumor tissue (inferred from file names), sampled from a patient given nivolumab and ipilimumab in sequence. This chain joins TRBV9 and TRBJ1-2; TRBD1 agrees at 7 bases. CDR3 loop: CASSVGTGDYGYTF. DNA of the CDR3: TGTGCCAGCAGCGTAGGAACAGGGGACTATGGCTACACCTTC.